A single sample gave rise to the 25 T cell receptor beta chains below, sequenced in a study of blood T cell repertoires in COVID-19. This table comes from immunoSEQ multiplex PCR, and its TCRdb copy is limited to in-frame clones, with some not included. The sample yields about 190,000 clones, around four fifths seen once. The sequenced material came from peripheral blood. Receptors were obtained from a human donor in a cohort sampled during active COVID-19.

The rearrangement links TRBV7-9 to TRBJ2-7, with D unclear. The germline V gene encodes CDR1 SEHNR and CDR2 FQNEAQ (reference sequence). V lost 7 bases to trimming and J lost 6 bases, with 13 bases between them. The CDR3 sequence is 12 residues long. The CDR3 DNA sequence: TGTGCCAGCAAGAAGCAATCCGGCGAGCAGTACTTC. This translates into CASKKQSGEQYF.

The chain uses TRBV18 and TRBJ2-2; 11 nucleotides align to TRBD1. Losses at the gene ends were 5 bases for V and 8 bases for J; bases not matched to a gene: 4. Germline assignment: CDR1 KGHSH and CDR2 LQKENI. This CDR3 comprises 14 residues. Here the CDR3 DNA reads TGTGCCAGCTCATCGGACAGGGGGCCGGGGGAGCTGTTTTTT. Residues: CASSSDRGPGELFF.

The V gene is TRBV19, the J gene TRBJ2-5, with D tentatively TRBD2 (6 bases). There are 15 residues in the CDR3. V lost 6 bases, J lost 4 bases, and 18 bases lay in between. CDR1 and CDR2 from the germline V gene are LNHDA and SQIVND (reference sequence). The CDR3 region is CASSRTAAGRETQYF. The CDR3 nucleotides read TGTGCCAGTAGCAGAACGGCCGCGGGACGAGAGACCCAGTACTTC.

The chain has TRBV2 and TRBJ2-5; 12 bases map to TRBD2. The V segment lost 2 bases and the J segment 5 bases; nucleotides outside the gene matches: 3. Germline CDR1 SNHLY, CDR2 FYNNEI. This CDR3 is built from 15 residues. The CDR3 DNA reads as TGTGCCAGCAGTGAACGGACTAGCGGGGTGGAGACCCAGTACTTC. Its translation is CASSERTSGVETQYF.

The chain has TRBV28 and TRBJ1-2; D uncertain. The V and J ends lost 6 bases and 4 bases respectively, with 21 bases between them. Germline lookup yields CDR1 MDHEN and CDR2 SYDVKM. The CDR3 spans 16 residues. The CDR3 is CASSRRGRGIGYGYTF. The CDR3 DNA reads TGTGCCAGCAGCCGCCGAGGGCGAGGGATCGGCTATGGCTACACCTTC.

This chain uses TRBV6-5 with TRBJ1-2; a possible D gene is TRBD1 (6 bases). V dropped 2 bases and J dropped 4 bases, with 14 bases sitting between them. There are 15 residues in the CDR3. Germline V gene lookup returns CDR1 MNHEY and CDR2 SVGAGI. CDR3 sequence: CASSYHNREPYGYTF. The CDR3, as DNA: TGTGCCAGCAGTTACCATAACAGGGAACCCTATGGCTACACCTTC.

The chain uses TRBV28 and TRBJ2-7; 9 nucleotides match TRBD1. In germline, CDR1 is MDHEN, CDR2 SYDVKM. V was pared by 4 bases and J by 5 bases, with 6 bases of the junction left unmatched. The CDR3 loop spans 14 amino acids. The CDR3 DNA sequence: TGTGCCAGCAGTTACAGGGGGCGCAGGCACGAGCAGTACTTC. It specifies CASSYRGRRHEQYF.

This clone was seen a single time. CDR3 in amino acids: CASSAALGGVTEAFF. The CDR3 bases are TGTGCCAGCAGTGCCGCGTTAGGGGGCGTCACTGAAGCTTTCTTT. The gene calls are TRBV6-6 and TRBJ1-1, with 7 bases identical to TRBD1. Germline CDR1 reads MNHNY; CDR2 reads SVGAGI (reference sequence). V shed 5 bases, J shed 4 bases, and the junction held 10 bases outside the gene matches. The CDR3 is 15 amino acids.

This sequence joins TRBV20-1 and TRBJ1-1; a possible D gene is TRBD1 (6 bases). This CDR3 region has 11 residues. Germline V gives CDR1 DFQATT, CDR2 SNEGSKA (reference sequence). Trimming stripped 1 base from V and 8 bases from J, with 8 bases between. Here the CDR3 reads CSARAQGEAFF. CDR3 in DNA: TGCAGTGCTAGAGCGCAGGGGGAAGCTTTCTTT.

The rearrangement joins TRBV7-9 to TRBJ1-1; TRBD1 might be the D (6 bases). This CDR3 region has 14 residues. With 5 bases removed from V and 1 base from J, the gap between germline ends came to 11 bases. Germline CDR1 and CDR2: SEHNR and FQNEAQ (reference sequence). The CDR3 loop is CASSPGTQNTEAFF. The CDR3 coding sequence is TGTGCCAGCAGCCCCGGGACACAGAACACTGAAGCTTTCTTT. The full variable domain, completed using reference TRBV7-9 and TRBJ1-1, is DTGVSQNPRHKITKRGQNVTFRCDPISEHNRLYWYRQTLGQGPEFLTYFQNEAQLEKSRLLSDRFSAERPKGSFSTLEIQRTEQGDSAMYLCASSPGTQNTEAFFGQGTRLTVV.

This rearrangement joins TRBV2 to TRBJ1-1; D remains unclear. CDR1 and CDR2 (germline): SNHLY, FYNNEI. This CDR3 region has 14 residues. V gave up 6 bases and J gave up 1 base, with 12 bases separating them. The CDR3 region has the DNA TGTGCCAGCAGAGAGAGGGTATCGAACACTGAAGCTTTCTTT. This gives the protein CASRERVSNTEAFF.

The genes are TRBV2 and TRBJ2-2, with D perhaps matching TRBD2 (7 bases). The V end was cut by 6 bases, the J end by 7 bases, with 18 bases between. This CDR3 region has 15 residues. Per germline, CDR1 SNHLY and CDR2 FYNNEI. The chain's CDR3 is CASRPVGGGIGELFF. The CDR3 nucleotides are TGTGCCAGCAGACCTGTGGGAGGGGGGATCGGGGAGCTGTTTTTT.

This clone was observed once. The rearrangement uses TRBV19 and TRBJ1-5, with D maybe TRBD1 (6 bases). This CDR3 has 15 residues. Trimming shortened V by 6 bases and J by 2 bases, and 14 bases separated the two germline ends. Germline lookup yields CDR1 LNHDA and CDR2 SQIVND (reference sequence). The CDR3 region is CASRTDSRGNQPQHF. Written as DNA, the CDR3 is TGTGCCAGTAGGACGGACAGTAGGGGCAATCAGCCCCAGCATTTT.

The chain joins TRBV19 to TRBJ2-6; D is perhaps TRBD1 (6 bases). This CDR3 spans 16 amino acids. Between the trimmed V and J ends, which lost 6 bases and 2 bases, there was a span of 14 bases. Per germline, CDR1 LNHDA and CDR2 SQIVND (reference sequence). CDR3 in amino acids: CASRLFQGTGANVLTF. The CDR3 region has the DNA TGTGCCAGTAGATTATTTCAGGGGACTGGGGCCAACGTCCTGACTTTC.

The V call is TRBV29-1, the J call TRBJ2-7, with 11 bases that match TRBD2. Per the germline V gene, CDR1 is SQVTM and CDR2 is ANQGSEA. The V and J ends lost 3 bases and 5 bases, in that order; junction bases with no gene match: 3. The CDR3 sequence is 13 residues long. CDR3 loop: CSVELAGGHEQYV. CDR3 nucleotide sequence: TGCAGCGTTGAGCTAGCGGGGGGACACGAGCAGTACGTC.

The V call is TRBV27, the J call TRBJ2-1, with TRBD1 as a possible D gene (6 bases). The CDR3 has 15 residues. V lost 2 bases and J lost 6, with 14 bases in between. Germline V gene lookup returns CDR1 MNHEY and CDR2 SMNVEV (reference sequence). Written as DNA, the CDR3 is TGTGCCAGCAGTTTAGAATACAGGGTGTCCAATGAGCAGTTCTTC. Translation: CASSLEYRVSNEQFF.

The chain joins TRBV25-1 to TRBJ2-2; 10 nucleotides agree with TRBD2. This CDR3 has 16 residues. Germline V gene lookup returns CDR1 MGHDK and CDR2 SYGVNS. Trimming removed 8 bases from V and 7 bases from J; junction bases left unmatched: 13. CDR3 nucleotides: TGTGCCAGCGGGACGCTAAGCGGGAGGGGGGTCGGGGAGCTGTTTTTT. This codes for CASGTLSGRGVGELFF.

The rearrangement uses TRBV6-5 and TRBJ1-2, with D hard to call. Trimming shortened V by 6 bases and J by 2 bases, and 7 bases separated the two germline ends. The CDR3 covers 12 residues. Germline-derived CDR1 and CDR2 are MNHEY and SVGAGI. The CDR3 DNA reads TGTGCCAGCAGGCGGCTGAACTATGGCTACACCTTC. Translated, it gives CASRRLNYGYTF.

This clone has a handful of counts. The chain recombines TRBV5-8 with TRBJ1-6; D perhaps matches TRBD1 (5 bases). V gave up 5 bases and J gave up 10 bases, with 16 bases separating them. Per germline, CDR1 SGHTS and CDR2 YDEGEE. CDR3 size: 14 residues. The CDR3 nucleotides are TGTGCCAGCAGGTCGGACACGTCGTCATCACCCCTCCACTTT. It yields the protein CASRSDTSSSPLHF. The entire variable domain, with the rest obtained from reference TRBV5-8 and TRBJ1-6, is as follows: EAGVTQSPTHLIKTRGQQATLRCSPISGHTSVYWYQQALGLGLQFLLWYDEGEERNRGNFPPRFSGRQFPNYSSELNVNALELEDSALYLCASRSDTSSSPLHFGNGTRLTVT.

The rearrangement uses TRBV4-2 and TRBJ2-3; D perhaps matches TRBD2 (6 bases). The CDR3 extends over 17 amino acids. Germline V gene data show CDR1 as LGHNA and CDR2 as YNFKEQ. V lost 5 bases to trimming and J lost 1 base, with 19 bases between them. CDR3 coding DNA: TGTGCCAGCAGCGTCTACTGGCTAGCGCTAGGCACAGATACGCAGTATTTT. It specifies CASSVYWLALGTDTQYF.

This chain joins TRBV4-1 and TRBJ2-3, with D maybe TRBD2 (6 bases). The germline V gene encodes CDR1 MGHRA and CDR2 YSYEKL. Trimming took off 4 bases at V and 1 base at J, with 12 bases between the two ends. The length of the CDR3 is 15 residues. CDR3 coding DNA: TGCGCCAGCAGCCCCCGGGAGCGTGGCACAGATACGCAGTATTTT. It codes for CASSPRERGTDTQYF.

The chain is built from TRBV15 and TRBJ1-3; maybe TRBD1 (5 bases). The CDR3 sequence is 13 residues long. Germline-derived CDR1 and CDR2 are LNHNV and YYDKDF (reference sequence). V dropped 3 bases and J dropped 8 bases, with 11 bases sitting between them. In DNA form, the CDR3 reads TGTGCCACCAGCAGGGCAGGGAGGGACACCATATATTTT. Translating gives CATSRAGRDTIYF.

DNA of the CDR3: TGTGCCACCAGCAGAGATGTTTCGGGGTCTGAAAAACTGTTTTTT. As protein: CATSRDVSGSEKLFF. J is TRBJ1-4 and V is TRBV15; no reliable D call. The CDR3 has 15 amino acids. Germline assignment: CDR1 LNHNV and CDR2 YYDKDF (reference sequence). The germline V and J ends were trimmed by 0 bases and 7 bases, with 12 bases remaining between them. Complete variable domain (other parts from reference TRBV15 and TRBJ1-4): DAMVIQNPRYQVTQFGKPVTLSCSQTLNHNVMYWYQQKSSQAPKLLFHYYDKDFNNEADTPDNFQSRRPNTSFCFLDIRSPGLGDTAMYLCATSRDVSGSEKLFFGSGTQLSVL.

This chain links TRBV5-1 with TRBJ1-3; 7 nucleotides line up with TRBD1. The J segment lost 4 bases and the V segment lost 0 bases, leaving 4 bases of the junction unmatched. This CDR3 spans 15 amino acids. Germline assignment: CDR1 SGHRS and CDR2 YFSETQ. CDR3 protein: CASSLGAGGGNTIYF. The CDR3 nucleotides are TGCGCCAGCAGCTTGGGAGCAGGGGGAGGAAACACCATATATTTT.

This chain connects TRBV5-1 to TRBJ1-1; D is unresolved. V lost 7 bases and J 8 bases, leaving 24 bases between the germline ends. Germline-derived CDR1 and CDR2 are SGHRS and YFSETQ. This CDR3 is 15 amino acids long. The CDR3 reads CASELDAMGAREAFF. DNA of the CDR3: TGCGCCAGCGAACTGGACGCTATGGGAGCCAGGGAAGCTTTCTTT.